Following are 20 T cell receptor beta chains from one sample sequenced in a study of blood T cell repertoires in COVID-19. Using immunoSEQ multiplex PCR, the repertoire was profiled, and TCRdb retains in-frame clones only, with some absent. This sample yields 220,000 or so clones, of which 80% to 85% are seen a single time; 4.5% to 6% belongs to the top ten. The sample consisted of peripheral blood. Receptors were obtained from a woman in her fifties or sixties who had recovered from COVID-19.

In nucleotides, the CDR3 is TGTGCCAGCAGCCTTAGCGGGGGGGCGTACGAGCAGTACTTC. It codes for CASSLSGGAYEQYF. V gene TRBV6-5 combines with J gene TRBJ2-7, with 11 positions matching TRBD2. The CDR3 runs to 14 residues. The V segment lost 6 bases and the J segment 4 bases; nucleotides outside the gene matches: 5. The V gene's germline CDR1 is MNHEY and CDR2 SVGAGI.

The CDR3 loop reads CASSQDRGLGLTF. The CDR3 bases are TGCGCCAGCAGCCAAGATCGGGGGTTGGGATTAACCTTC. This chain links TRBV4-3 with TRBJ1-2, with a weak D call TRBD1 (5 bases). This CDR3 spans 13 amino acids. V lost 0 bases and J lost 14, with 16 bases in between. Germline V lookup: CDR1 LGHNA, CDR2 YSLEER.

This clone was seen a handful of times. This chain joins TRBV9 and TRBJ2-1; the D is unclear. The CDR3 spans 11 residues. CDR1 SGDLS and CDR2 YYNGEE come from the germline V gene. Trimming pared 2 bases from V and 5 bases from J, leaving 2 bases between. The CDR3 nucleotides read TGTGCCAGCAGCGTCAACAATGAGCAGTTCTTC. Amino acids: CASSVNNEQFF.

The rearrangement uses TRBV14 and TRBJ2-5, with D possibly TRBD2 on 7 matching bases. V shed 2 bases and J shed 6 bases, with 16 bases lying between them. Per germline, CDR1 SGHDN and CDR2 FVKESK. This CDR3 region has 15 residues. Here the CDR3 DNA reads TGTGCCAGCAGCCAACTAGGGGGGGCCTATCAGACCCAGTACTTC. Protein: CASSQLGGAYQTQYF.

J is TRBJ2-1 and V is TRBV28; the match to TRBD2 covers 8 bases. This CDR3 is built from 16 residues. V lost 1 base to trimming and J lost 1 base; unmatched junction nucleotides: 3. Germline V gene sequence: CDR1 MDHEN, CDR2 SYDVKM. The DNA for the CDR3 is TGTGCCAGCAGTTTATCAAAGCGGGGGTCCTACAATGAGCAGTTCTTC. As protein: CASSLSKRGSYNEQFF.

The V gene is TRBV9, the J gene TRBJ2-3; TRBD2 matches at 11 bases. CDR1 is SGDLS and CDR2 is YYNGEE in the germline V gene. The CDR3 covers 16 residues. J gave up 7 bases and V 3 bases, and 10 bases lay outside the gene matches. The chain's CDR3 is CASSGNSGGASNTQYF. The CDR3 coding sequence is TGTGCCAGCAGCGGAAATAGCGGGGGGGCTTCGAATACGCAGTATTTT.

This clone was counted a few times. The chain has TRBV7-3 and TRBJ2-3, with TRBD1 matching over 12 bases. V gave up 5 bases and J gave up 4 bases; unmatched junction bases: 4. This CDR3 spans 15 amino acids. CDR1 SGHTA and CDR2 FQGTGA come from the germline V gene. CDR3 DNA: TGTGCCAGCAGCCGGGGACAGGGGGCTCCAGATACGCAGTATTTT. Translation: CASSRGQGAPDTQYF.

The V and J genes are TRBV7-2 and TRBJ1-6; D perhaps matches TRBD1 (6 bases). The germline V gene encodes CDR1 SGHTA and CDR2 FQGNSA. This CDR3 contains 16 residues. V gave up 1 base and J gave up 6 bases, with 13 bases separating them. The CDR3 DNA reads as TGTGCCAGCAGCTTAGGCGGGGGGCGAGTTAATTCACCCCTCCACTTT. Translating it yields CASSLGGGRVNSPLHF.

This rearrangement joins TRBV5-1 to TRBJ1-2; D not resolved. Trimming stripped 0 bases from V and 0 bases from J, with 6 bases between. This CDR3 is 14 amino acids long. Looked up from germline, CDR1 is SGHRS and CDR2 is YFSETQ. CDR3 DNA: TGCGCCAGCAGCTTGGACAGTCCTAACTATGGCTACACCTTC. Encoded protein: CASSLDSPNYGYTF.

This clone came up a few times. The CDR3 spells CASSQEEGWNQPQHF. DNA for the CDR3: TGTGCCAGCAGCCAGGAGGAGGGGTGGAATCAGCCCCAGCATTTT. This chain connects TRBV11-2 to TRBJ1-5; a possible D gene is TRBD1 (5 bases). V was shortened by 5 bases and J by 4 bases, with 15 bases between the two germline ends. CDR1 and CDR2 (germline): SGHAT, FQNNGV. The CDR3 has 15 residues.

The genes are TRBV6-5 and TRBJ2-1, with TRBD1 matching 7 bases. Unmatched junction bases numbered 9, after V lost 6 bases and J lost 10 bases. This CDR3 spans 13 amino acids. Germline V gene data show CDR1 as MNHEY and CDR2 as SVGAGI. The DNA for the CDR3 is TGTGCCAGCAGGGACGGGACAGTTGAGGAGCAGTTCTTC. Its protein product is CASRDGTVEEQFF.

This clone was found many times. V gene TRBV12-5 combines with J gene TRBJ1-1, with D maybe TRBD1 (5 bases). CDR1 is LGHNT and CDR2 is FRNRAP in the germline V gene. V was clipped by 6 bases and J by 4 bases, with 21 bases between them. The length of the CDR3 is 16 residues. CDR3 region: CASGSPIWQGSTEAFF. For the CDR3, the DNA is TGTGCTAGTGGCTCCCCAATCTGGCAGGGATCCACTGAAGCTTTCTTT.

The V and J genes are TRBV5-5 and TRBJ2-3; TRBD2 agrees at 10 bases. V trimming: 0 bases; J trimming: 9 bases; junction bases outside the gene matches: 10. The V gene's germline CDR1 is SGHKS and CDR2 YYEKEE (reference sequence). The CDR3 is 16 residues long. CDR3 amino acids: CASSLEWVAGGLTQYF. The CDR3 nucleotides are TGTGCCAGCAGCTTGGAATGGGTAGCGGGGGGACTAACGCAGTATTTT.

This clone was counted many times. V usage is TRBV5-1 and J usage is TRBJ1-6; D not certain. Germline CDR1 and CDR2: SGHRS and YFSETQ. V lost 0 bases, J lost 4 bases, and 11 bases lay in between. The CDR3 totals 16 residues. The CDR3 loop reads CASSLAGSAYNSPLHF. The CDR3 coding sequence is TGCGCCAGCAGCTTGGCGGGGTCCGCATATAATTCACCCCTCCACTTT.

In its sample, this clone was seen a few times. This sequence joins TRBV18 and TRBJ1-6; D gene unclear. The germline gives CDR1 KGHSH, CDR2 LQKENI. This CDR3 is built from 14 residues. V lost 3 bases, J lost 8 bases, and 11 bases lay in between. CDR3 nucleotide sequence: TGTGCCAGCTCACCGCGGGAGACGGATTCACCCCTCCACTTT. Encoded protein: CASSPRETDSPLHF.

V is TRBV7-9 and J is TRBJ1-1, with D uncertain. CDR1 is SEHNR, CDR2 FQNEAQ, per germline (reference sequence). The CDR3 has 15 amino acids. V lost 6 bases and J 3 bases, leaving 17 bases between the germline ends. CDR3 in amino acids: CASRDVPGRDTEAFF. The CDR3, as DNA: TGTGCCAGCAGGGACGTACCGGGAAGGGACACTGAAGCTTTCTTT.

The sample holds a few counts of this clone. J is TRBJ2-7 and V is TRBV5-4; D perhaps matches TRBD1 (6 bases). Looked up from germline, CDR1 is SGHNT and CDR2 is YYREEE (reference sequence). V lost 3 bases, J lost 2 bases, and 12 bases lay in between. This CDR3 comprises 14 residues. CDR3: CASSSYGQPYEQYF. The CDR3 region has the DNA TGTGCCAGCAGCTCCTATGGACAGCCCTACGAGCAGTACTTC.

The genes are TRBV30 and TRBJ1-5; D not certain. Between the trimmed V and J ends, which lost 0 bases and 3 bases, there was a span of 9 bases. Germline V CDR1 and CDR2: GTSNPN, SVGIG (reference sequence). CDR3 length: 14 residues. DNA for the CDR3: TGTGCCTGGAGTGTCGGAGGGTACAATCAGCCCCAGCATTTT. Its translation: CAWSVGGYNQPQHF.

The V call is TRBV7-3, the J call TRBJ2-1; no firm D call. Per germline, CDR1 SGHTA and CDR2 FQGTGA. V was trimmed by 1 base and J by 6 bases, leaving 7 bases between them. The CDR3 length is 13 residues. The CDR3 DNA sequence: TGTGCCAGCAGCTTAAATCCCAGCAATGAGCAGTTCTTC. It is translated as CASSLNPSNEQFF.

The V call is TRBV11-2, the J call TRBJ2-7; TRBD1 is a possible D gene (6 bases). CDR3 length: 15 amino acids. CDR1 is SGHAT and CDR2 is FQNNGV in the germline V gene. Deletions cut 5 bases from V and 2 bases from J, with 16 bases between. CDR3 nucleotide sequence: TGTGCCAGCAGCGCGCACCAGGGGCTGACCTACGAGCAGTACTTC. Translating it yields CASSAHQGLTYEQYF.